This passage covers 28 T cell receptor beta chains from one sample sequenced in a study of Tregs in tolerant kidney transplant recipients. Libraries were prepared by immunoSEQ multiplex PCR; TCRdb keeps only in-frame clonotypes and omits some of them. The sample has roughly 48,000 clones. The specimen comprised CD4+ T cells from blood, sampled before the transplant. These receptors were taken from a human donor who received a combined kidney and bone marrow transplant.

As concerns this clone: From the germline J gene comes the end of the CDR3, since the read stops 3 residues before it. The chain links TRBV23-1 to TRBJ2-1, with D uncertain. TRBV23-1 is treated as an ORF (open reading frame) with a function not yet certain. The V and J ends lost 4 bases and 2 bases respectively, with 9 bases between them. CDR3 size: 14 residues. The covered CDR3 bases are TGCGCCAGCAGTCTGGCAGTTACCTACAATGAG. This translates into CASSLAVTYNE. The whole CDR3 protein reads CASSLAVTYNEQFF.

In regard to this clone: The missing CDR3 end, 3 residues past where the read stops, is filled in from the germline J gene. The chain employs TRBV5-1 and TRBJ2-1; D is unresolved. CDR3 length equals 16 residues. V shed 1 base and J shed 1 base, with 12 bases lying between them. In germline, CDR1 is SGHRS, CDR2 YFSETQ. The DNA read from the CDR3 is TGCGCCAGCAGCTTGTCCGCATTCCTATCCTACAATGAG. Translating it yields CASSLSAFLSYNE. The CDR3, in full, reads CASSLSAFLSYNEQFF.

CDR3 amino acids: CASSVLGTGNEKLFF. The sequenced part of the CDR3 DNA is TGCGCCAGCAGCGTCCTCGGGACAGGGAATGAAAAA. The J gene is TRBJ1-4, the V gene TRBV5-1; 9 bases are a match to TRBD1. The read ends 3 residues before the CDR3 terminus; that terminus is restored from the germline J gene. The CDR3 loop spans 15 amino acids. Losses at the gene ends were 4 bases for V and 5 bases for J; bases not matched to a gene: 6. Germline V gene lookup returns CDR1 SGHRS and CDR2 YFSETQ.

In the case of this clone: The CDR3 extends 3 residues past the end of the read, so its final part is completed from the germline J gene. The V call is TRBV19, the J call TRBJ1-6; D ambiguous. The CDR3 has 15 amino acids. Trimming took 6 bases from V and 5 from J, leaving 14 bases between them. Per germline, CDR1 LNHDA and CDR2 SQIVND (reference sequence). The chain's CDR3 is CASREGGLNNSPLHF. The sequenced CDR3 bases are TGTGCCAGTAGGGAGGGCGGACTAAATAATTCACCC.

A remark on this clone: The read ends 3 residues shy of where the CDR3 ends; the end is completed using the germline J gene. The genes are TRBV5-1 and TRBJ2-1, with D possibly matching TRBD1 (6 bases). Germline V lookup: CDR1 SGHRS, CDR2 YFSETQ. The V and J ends lost 4 bases and 6 bases respectively, with 20 bases between them. This CDR3 comprises 16 residues. CDR3 DNA (partial): TGCGCCAGCAGCGCCCGACAGGTCGCGCGTGGCAATGAG. This encodes CASSARQVARGNE. The entire CDR3 protein is CASSARQVARGNEQFF.

To note about this clone: The read falls 3 residues short of the CDR3 end, and the missing part is taken from the germline J gene. The chain couples TRBV18 to TRBJ2-2; TRBD1 might be the D (6 bases). V dropped 6 bases and J dropped 0 bases, with 11 bases sitting between them. Germline V lookup: CDR1 KGHSH, CDR2 LQKENI. The CDR3 is made up of 15 amino acids. The DNA read from the CDR3 is TGTGCCAGCTCTGCCGGGACATCGAACACCGGGGAG. Protein: CASSAGTSNTGE. The full CDR3 reads CASSAGTSNTGELFF.

Remarks on this clone: The DNA ends 3 residues before the CDR3 does, and the rest of the CDR3 is filled in from the germline J gene. The chain has TRBV5-5 and TRBJ2-3, with D possibly matching TRBD1 (5 bases). This CDR3 is built from 15 residues. Germline values: CDR1 SGHKS, CDR2 YYEKEE (reference sequence). V lost 4 bases to trimming and J lost 1 base, with 13 bases between them. The chain's CDR3 is CASSKSGIRTDTQYF. CDR3 DNA (partial): TGTGCCAGCAGCAAGTCAGGGATACGCACAGATACG.

As concerns this clone: The observed sequence ends 3 residues before the CDR3 terminus, with the missing tail filled in from the germline J gene. V and J are TRBV30 and TRBJ1-2, with D tentatively TRBD1 (6 bases). Germline lookup yields CDR1 GTSNPN and CDR2 SVGIG (reference sequence). This CDR3 region has 13 residues. The sequenced part of the CDR3 DNA is TGTGCCTGGTCTAGAGACAGGCCAAGGGGC. Protein: CAWSRDRPRG. The full CDR3 sequence reads CAWSRDRPRGYTF.

On this clone: The missing CDR3 end, 3 residues past where the read stops, is filled in from the germline J gene. This sequence joins TRBV2 and TRBJ1-2, with 8 nucleotides matching TRBD1. The CDR3 consists of 14 residues. Germline V lookup: CDR1 SNHLY, CDR2 FYNNEI. V was clipped by 5 bases and J by 2 bases; unmatched bases: 4. The sequenced CDR3 bases are TGTGCCAGCAGTTGGACAGGGTCAAACTATGGC. It encodes CASSWTGSNYG. In full, the CDR3 reads CASSWTGSNYGYTF.

Comments on this clone: The read falls 3 residues short of the CDR3 end, and the missing part is taken from the germline J gene. This rearrangement joins TRBV7-6 to TRBJ2-3; perhaps D is TRBD1 or TRBD2 (5 bases each). The length of the CDR3 is 17 residues. Trimming took off 5 bases at V and 3 bases at J, with 21 bases between the two ends. Germline loops: CDR1 SGHVS, CDR2 FNYEAQ. The CDR3 protein is CASSPIEGSVGTDTQYF. The covered CDR3 bases are TGTGCCAGCAGCCCGATCGAGGGGAGTGTAGGGACAGATACG.

The CDR3 DNA, read in part, is TGTGCCAGCAGAACGACAGGGGGGCAAGACGAG. Translating gives CASRTTGGQDE. From start to end, the CDR3 is CASRTTGGQDEQYF. The J gene is TRBJ2-7, the V gene TRBV5-6, with 9 bases aligning to TRBD1. Read sequence stops 3 residues before the CDR3 end, and the germline J gene provides the missing end. Trimming at V came to 5 bases and at J to 5 bases, leaving 8 bases not matched to a gene. Germline V gene sequence: CDR1 SGHDT, CDR2 YYEEEE. This CDR3 has 14 residues.

Note on this clone: The read falls 3 residues short of the CDR3 end, and the missing part is taken from the germline J gene. The chain is built from TRBV20-1 and TRBJ2-3; a possible D gene is TRBD2 (7 bases). The CDR3 has 14 amino acids. Germline V CDR1 and CDR2: DFQATT, SNEGSKA (reference sequence). The V and J ends lost 3 bases and 3 bases respectively, with 13 bases between them. CDR3 DNA, as far as it was read: TGCAGTGCTAGGTCGGGGGGCAGGACAGATACG. The encoded protein is CSARSGGRTDT. In full, the CDR3 is CSARSGGRTDTQYF.

Remarks on this clone: The CDR3 is cut off 3 residues early in the read; its end comes from the germline J gene. The chain recombines TRBV7-2 with TRBJ2-1, with D possibly TRBD2 on 6 matching bases. Trimming stripped 1 base from V and 7 bases from J, with 11 bases between. This CDR3 comprises 14 residues. The germline V gene encodes CDR1 SGHTA and CDR2 FQGNSA. CDR3: CASSLGGGANEQFF. CDR3 DNA (partial): TGTGCCAGCAGCTTAGGAGGAGGGGCGAATGAG.

As for this clone: The read terminates 3 residues before the CDR3 end, so the remaining end is supplied by the germline J gene. The chain uses TRBV7-2 and TRBJ2-3; 8 nucleotides align to TRBD2. The junction had 5 bases not matched to a gene; V was cut back by 3 bases and J by 3 bases. Germline lookup yields CDR1 SGHTA and CDR2 FQGNSA. The CDR3 consists of 15 residues. CDR3 sequence reads: CASSFSGVETDTQYF. The part of the CDR3 DNA that was read is TGTGCCAGCAGCTTTAGCGGGGTGGAAACAGATACG.

Concerning this clone itself: Read sequence stops 3 residues before the CDR3 end, and the germline J gene provides the missing end. The chain recombines TRBV7-2 with TRBJ1-6, with a tentative D call TRBD1 (6 bases). The CDR3 extends over 16 amino acids. Germline-derived CDR1 and CDR2 are SGHTA and FQGNSA. Trimming removed 0 bases at V and 8 bases at J, with 14 bases between. CDR3 DNA (partial): TGTGCCAGCAGCTTAGCCATCGGGGGGCGAGATTCACCC. The encoded protein is CASSLAIGGRDSP. The entire CDR3 reads CASSLAIGGRDSPLHF.

A word on this clone: Sequencing ends 3 residues short of the CDR3 end; the germline J gene provides the rest. This chain links TRBV30 with TRBJ1-5, with 7 bases identical to TRBD1. With 7 bases clipped from V and 6 bases from J, the junction kept 9 bases outside the gene matches. From germline, CDR1 is GTSNPN and CDR2 SVGIG (reference sequence). The CDR3 totals 13 residues. The CDR3 DNA, read in part, is TGTGCCTTCTCTAAGGGGGCGGCTCAGCCC. It translates to CAFSKGAAQP. In full, the CDR3 reads CAFSKGAAQPQHF. Drawing the rest from reference TRBV30 and TRBJ1-5, the complete variable domain is SQTIHQWPATLVQPVGSPLSLECTVEGTSNPNLYWYRQAAGRGLQLLFYSVGIGQISSEVPQNLSASRPQDRQFILSSKKLLLSDSGFYLCAFSKGAAQPQHFGDGTRLSIL.

Regarding this clone: The read halts 3 residues ahead of the CDR3 end, with the missing end drawn from the germline J gene. This chain uses TRBV5-1 with TRBJ2-7, with 7 bases identical to TRBD1. The CDR3 has 14 amino acids. The V and J ends lost 2 bases and 5 bases, in that order; junction bases with no gene match: 7. Germline lookup yields CDR1 SGHRS and CDR2 YFSETQ. The CDR3 DNA, read in part, is TGCGCCAGCAGCTTCCGACAGGGTTGGGACGAG. Its translation: CASSFRQGWDE. The CDR3 reads in full as CASSFRQGWDEQYF.

In regard to this clone: Sequencing ends 3 residues short of the CDR3 end; the germline J gene provides the rest. The V call is TRBV19, the J call TRBJ2-1, with 11 positions matching TRBD2. The CDR3 is 15 amino acids. CDR1 is LNHDA and CDR2 is SQIVND in the germline V gene (reference sequence). Trimming at V came to 5 bases and at J to 5 bases, leaving 5 bases not matched to a gene. Incomplete CDR3 DNA: TGTGCCAGTAGTCCGATAGCGGGAGGGCACAATGAG. Translating it yields CASSPIAGGHNE. The entire CDR3 reads CASSPIAGGHNEQFF.

Details on this clone: Read coverage stops 3 residues before the CDR3 terminus; the germline J gene supplies the remainder. V usage is TRBV29-1 and J usage is TRBJ1-1; tentatively, D is TRBD1 (5 bases). With 4 bases removed from V and 6 bases from J, the gap between germline ends came to 12 bases. The CDR3 extends over 12 amino acids. Germline CDR1 reads SQVTM; CDR2 reads ANQGSEA. The CDR3 region is CSVVRGIAEAFF. The covered CDR3 bases are TGCAGCGTTGTGAGGGGAATCGCTGAA.

On this clone: The CDR3 end lies 3 residues beyond the end of the read and is filled in from the germline J gene. V and J are TRBV7-3 and TRBJ1-2; 12 bases map to TRBD1. Germline CDR1 is SGHTA and CDR2 is FQGTGA. Trimming at V came to 5 bases and at J to 2 bases, leaving 3 bases not matched to a gene. The CDR3 is made up of 15 amino acids. CDR3 DNA, as far as it was read: TGTGCCAGCAGCGACGGGACAGGGGGCAACTATGGC. Its protein is CASSDGTGGNYG. The entire CDR3 protein is CASSDGTGGNYGYTF.

With respect to this clone: An end of the junction does not agree with germline; a read error may underlie this. CDR3 bases read: TGTGCCAGCAGTCTGAGCGGGAGCAGAGATACG. Translation gives CASSLSGSRDT. The whole CDR3 is CASSLSGSRDTQYF. The V gene is TRBV2, the J gene TRBJ2-3; the match to TRBD2 covers 8 bases. The read halts 3 residues ahead of the CDR3 end, with the missing end drawn from the germline J gene. This CDR3 spans 14 amino acids. Germline V gene lookup returns CDR1 SNHLY and CDR2 FYNNEI.

A remark on this clone: The read gets to within 3 residues of the CDR3 end, and the germline J gene fills in the rest. V usage is TRBV30 and J usage is TRBJ1-6; TRBD1 matches at 7 bases. This CDR3 spans 14 amino acids. The germline V gene has CDR1 GTSNPN and CDR2 SVGIG (reference sequence). Germline trimming cut 3 bases from V and 10 bases from J; bases unmatched to any gene: 9. CDR3 residues: CAWRQGTEGSPLHF. The covered CDR3 bases are TGTGCCTGGAGACAGGGGACAGAGGGATCACCC. Full variable domain (outside the CDR3, taken from reference TRBV30 and TRBJ1-6): SQTIHQWPATLVQPVGSPLSLECTVEGTSNPNLYWYRQAAGRGLQLLFYSVGIGQISSEVPQNLSASRPQDRQFILSSKKLLLSDSGFYLCAWRQGTEGSPLHFGNGTRLTVT.

In the case of this clone: The DNA ends 3 residues before the CDR3 does, and the rest of the CDR3 is filled in from the germline J gene. V is TRBV4-1 and J is TRBJ2-5; the D gene is possibly TRBD1 (6 bases). Per the germline V gene, CDR1 is MGHRA and CDR2 is YSYEKL. The V gene lost 2 bases and the J gene lost 3 bases, with 10 bases spanning the gap. The CDR3 is 14 residues long. The DNA read from the CDR3 is TGCGCCAGCAGCCAATATTCAGGGGAAGAGACC. It is translated as CASSQYSGEET. The full CDR3 sequence reads CASSQYSGEETQYF.

Turning to this clone: Coverage ceases 3 residues before the CDR3 finishes, and the germline J gene fills in the end. V is TRBV20-1 and J is TRBJ1-4; D remains unclear. Germline CDR1 and CDR2: DFQATT and SNEGSKA (reference sequence). Trimming removed 2 bases from V and 8 bases from J, with 15 bases in between. The CDR3 has 14 amino acids. This CDR3 reads CSARRAGSGEKLFF. The sequenced CDR3 bases are TGCAGTGCTAGACGGGCAGGCAGCGGCGAAAAA.

Remarks on this clone: Read sequence stops 3 residues before the CDR3 end, and the germline J gene provides the missing end. V usage is TRBV5-1 and J usage is TRBJ2-1, with TRBD2 identical over 9 bases. J lost 2 bases, V lost 0 bases, and 3 bases had no gene match. Germline loops: CDR1 SGHRS, CDR2 YFSETQ. The CDR3 has 16 amino acids. The part of the CDR3 DNA that was read is TGCGCCAGCAGCTTGGCATCTAGCGGGGCCTACAATGAG. Its protein is CASSLASSGAYNE. In full, the CDR3 reads CASSLASSGAYNEQFF. Together with reference TRBV5-1 and TRBJ2-1, the CDR3 gives the full variable domain: KAGVTQTPRYLIKTRGQQVTLSCSPISGHRSVSWYQQTPGQGLQFLFEYFSETQRNKGNFPGRFSGRQFSNSRSEMNVSTLELGDSALYLCASSLASSGAYNEQFFGPGTRLTVL.

As regards this clone: The read halts 3 residues ahead of the CDR3 end, with the missing end drawn from the germline J gene. The chain joins TRBV2 to TRBJ1-1; tentative D call: TRBD1 (6 bases). Deletions cut 6 bases from V and 1 base from J, with 12 bases between. The CDR3 runs to 14 residues. Germline CDR1 SNHLY, CDR2 FYNNEI. The CDR3 bases that were read are TGTGCCAGCAGGAATGACAGGACGAACACTGAA. Its protein product is CASRNDRTNTE. The complete CDR3 sequence is CASRNDRTNTEAFF.

About this clone: The CDR3 goes on 3 residues after the read ends, and that part is filled in from the germline J gene. This sequence joins TRBV30 and TRBJ2-5; D is perhaps TRBD1 (6 bases). Germline V gives CDR1 GTSNPN, CDR2 SVGIG (reference sequence). The CDR3 sequence is 12 residues long. Trimming took 4 bases from V and 3 from J, leaving 9 bases between them. CDR3 DNA (partial): TGTGCCTGGACCCCAGGGGAAGAGACC. Protein product: CAWTPGEET. The whole CDR3 sequence reads CAWTPGEETQYF.

For this clone: The missing CDR3 end, 3 residues past where the read stops, is filled in from the germline J gene. J is TRBJ1-5 and V is TRBV6-2 or TRBV6-3; D is uncertain. The CDR3 is 15 amino acids. Germline V lookup: CDR1 MNHEY, CDR2 SVGEGT. Trimming cost V 0 bases and J 3 bases, with 9 bases left between them. The CDR3 loop is CASSYSSGFNQPQHF. The covered CDR3 bases are TGTGCCAGCAGTTACTCGAGCGGATTCAATCAGCCC.